This T cell receptor beta chain was sequenced during a study of shared clonotypes between healthy human individuals. Regarding the study as a whole: Tissues were not sampled, only blood, and their repertoires likely differ. What limited the represented genetic and exposure-history diversity was the small number of donors.

Researchers partitioned CD4+ cells into CD45RA+ naive and CD45RA-negative memory subsets. Comments on this clone: Antigen unknown.

Sorted-subset replicate PCRs used about 0.2 ug of genomic DNA. This amount corresponded to 30,000 to 35,000 T cell genomes. Profiling relied on immunoSEQ multiplex PCR, and the TCRdb table lists in-frame clones only, not all of them. The repertoire includes over a million clones, 75% to 80% of them detected once, and roughly 0.61% sits in the top ten. This CDR3 has 14 amino acids. Trimming pared 1 base from V and 3 bases from J, leaving 8 bases between. Germline V gene lookup returns CDR1 SGHVS and CDR2 FQNEAQ. The material sequenced was memory CD4+ T cells from PBMCs. Subset indicated: CD45RA-negative fraction. J is TRBJ2-3 and V is TRBV7-8, with D unclear. The TCR originated in a man between 18 and 35 years old in good health. Some clones in this sample may be carry-over from other donors' samples. In nucleotides, the CDR3 is TGTGCCAGCAGCTTAGATGCCGGTACAGATACGCAGTATTTT. It is translated as CASSLDAGTDTQYF.